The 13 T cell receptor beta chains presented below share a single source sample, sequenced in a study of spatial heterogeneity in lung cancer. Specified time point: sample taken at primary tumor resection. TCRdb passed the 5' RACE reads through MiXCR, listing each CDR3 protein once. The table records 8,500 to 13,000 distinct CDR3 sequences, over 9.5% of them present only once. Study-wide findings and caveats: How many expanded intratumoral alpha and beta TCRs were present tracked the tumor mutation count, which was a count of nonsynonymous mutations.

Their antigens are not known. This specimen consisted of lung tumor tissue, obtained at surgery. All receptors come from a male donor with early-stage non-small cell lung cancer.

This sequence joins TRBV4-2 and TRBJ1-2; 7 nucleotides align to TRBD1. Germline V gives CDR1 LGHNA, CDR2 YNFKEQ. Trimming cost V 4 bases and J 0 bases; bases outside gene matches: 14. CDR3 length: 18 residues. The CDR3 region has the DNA TGTGCCAGCAGCCCGTACAGGGGCGAGGGTGAGCCTAACTATGGCTACACCTTC. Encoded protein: CASSPYRGEGEPNYGYTF.

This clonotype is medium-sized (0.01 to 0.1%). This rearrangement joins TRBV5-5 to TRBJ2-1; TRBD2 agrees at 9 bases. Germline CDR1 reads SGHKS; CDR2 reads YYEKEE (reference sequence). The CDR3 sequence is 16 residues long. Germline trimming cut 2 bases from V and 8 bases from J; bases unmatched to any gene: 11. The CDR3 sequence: CASSFGGRVRIDEQFF. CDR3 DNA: TGTGCCAGCAGCTTCGGCGGGAGGGTCAGAATCGATGAGCAGTTCTTC.

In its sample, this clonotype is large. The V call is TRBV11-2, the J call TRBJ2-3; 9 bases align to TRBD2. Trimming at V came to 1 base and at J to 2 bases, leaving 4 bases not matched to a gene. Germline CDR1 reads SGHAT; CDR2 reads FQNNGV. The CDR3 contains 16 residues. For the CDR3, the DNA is TGTGCCAGCAGCTTAGGTCTAGCGGGGTTCACAGATACGCAGTATTTT. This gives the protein CASSLGLAGFTDTQYF.

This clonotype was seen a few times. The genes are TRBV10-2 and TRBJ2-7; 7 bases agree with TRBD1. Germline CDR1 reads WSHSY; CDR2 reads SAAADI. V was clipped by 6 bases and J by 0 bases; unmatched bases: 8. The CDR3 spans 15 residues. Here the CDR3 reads CASRPADRPSYEQYF. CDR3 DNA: TGCGCCAGCAGGCCTGCGGACAGGCCCTCCTACGAGCAGTACTTC.

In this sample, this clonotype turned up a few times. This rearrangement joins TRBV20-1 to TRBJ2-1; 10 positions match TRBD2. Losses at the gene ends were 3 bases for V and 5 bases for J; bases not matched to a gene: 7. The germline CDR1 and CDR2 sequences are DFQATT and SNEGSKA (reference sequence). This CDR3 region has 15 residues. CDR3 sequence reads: CSASILAGDHNEQFF. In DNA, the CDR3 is TGCAGTGCTAGTATCCTAGCGGGGGACCACAATGAGCAGTTCTTC.

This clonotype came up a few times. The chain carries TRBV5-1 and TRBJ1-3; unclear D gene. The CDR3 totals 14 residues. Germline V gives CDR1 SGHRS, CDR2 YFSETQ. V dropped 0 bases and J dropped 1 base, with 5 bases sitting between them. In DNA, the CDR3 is TGCGCCAGCAGCTTGGGCGGATCTGGAAACACCATATATTTT. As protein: CASSLGGSGNTIYF. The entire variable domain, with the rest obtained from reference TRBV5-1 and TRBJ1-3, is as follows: KAGVTQTPRYLIKTRGQQVTLSCSPISGHRSVSWYQQTPGQGLQFLFEYFSETQRNKGNFPGRFSGRQFSNSRSEMNVSTLELGDSALYLCASSLGGSGNTIYFGEGSWLTVV.

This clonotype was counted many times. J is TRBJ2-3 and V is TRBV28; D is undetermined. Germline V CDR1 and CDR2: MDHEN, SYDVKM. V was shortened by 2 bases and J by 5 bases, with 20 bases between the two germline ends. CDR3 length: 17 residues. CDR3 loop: CASSLTPSSMMEDTQYF. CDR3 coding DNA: TGTGCCAGCAGTTTAACGCCATCCAGTATGATGGAAGATACGCAGTATTTT.

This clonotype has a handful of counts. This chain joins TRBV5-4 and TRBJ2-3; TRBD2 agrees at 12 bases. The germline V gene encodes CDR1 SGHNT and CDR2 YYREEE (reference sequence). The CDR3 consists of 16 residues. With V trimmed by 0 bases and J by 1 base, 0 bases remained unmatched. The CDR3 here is CASSLGTSGGTDTQYF. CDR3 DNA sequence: TGTGCCAGCAGCTTGGGGACTAGCGGGGGCACAGATACGCAGTATTTT. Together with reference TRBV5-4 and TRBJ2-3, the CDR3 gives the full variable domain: ETGVTQSPTHLIKTRGQQVTLRCSSQSGHNTVSWYQQALGQGPQFIFQYYREEENGRGNFPPRFSGLQFPNYSSELNVNALELDDSALYLCASSLGTSGGTDTQYFGPGTRLTVL.

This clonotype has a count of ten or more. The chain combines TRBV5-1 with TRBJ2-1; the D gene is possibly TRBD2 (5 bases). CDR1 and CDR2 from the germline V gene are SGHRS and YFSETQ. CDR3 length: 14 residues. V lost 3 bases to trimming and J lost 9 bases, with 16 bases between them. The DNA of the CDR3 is TGCGCCAGCAGCTCCACCGGACCCCGGGGTGAGCAGTTCTTC. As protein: CASSSTGPRGEQFF.

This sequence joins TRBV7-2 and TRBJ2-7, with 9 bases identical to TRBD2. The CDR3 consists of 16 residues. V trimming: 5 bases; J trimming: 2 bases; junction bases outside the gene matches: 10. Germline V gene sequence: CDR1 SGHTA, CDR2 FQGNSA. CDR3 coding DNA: TGTGCCAGCAGCCCAAGAGGGAGCGGGGGGCCCTACGAGCAGTACTTC. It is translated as CASSPRGSGGPYEQYF.

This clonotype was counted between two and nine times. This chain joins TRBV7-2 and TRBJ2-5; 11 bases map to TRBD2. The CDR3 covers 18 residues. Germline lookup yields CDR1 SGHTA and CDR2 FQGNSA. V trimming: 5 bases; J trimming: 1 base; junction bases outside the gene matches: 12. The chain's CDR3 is CASSPPPGTSGLQETQYF. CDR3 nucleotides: TGTGCCAGCAGCCCCCCGCCCGGGACTAGCGGCCTCCAAGAGACCCAGTACTTC.

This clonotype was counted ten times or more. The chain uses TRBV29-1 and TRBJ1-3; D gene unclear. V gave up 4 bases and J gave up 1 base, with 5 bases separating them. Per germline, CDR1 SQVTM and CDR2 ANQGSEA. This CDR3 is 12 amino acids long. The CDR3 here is CSVVFSGNTIYF. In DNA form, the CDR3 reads TGCAGCGTTGTATTTTCTGGAAACACCATATATTTT.

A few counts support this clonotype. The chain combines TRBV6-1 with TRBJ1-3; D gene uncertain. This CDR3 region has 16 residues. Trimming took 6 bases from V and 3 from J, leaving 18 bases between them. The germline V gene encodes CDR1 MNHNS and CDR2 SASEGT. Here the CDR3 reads CASRKLGEKGGNTIYF. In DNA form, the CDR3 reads TGTGCCAGCAGAAAACTTGGAGAGAAAGGTGGAAACACCATATATTTT.